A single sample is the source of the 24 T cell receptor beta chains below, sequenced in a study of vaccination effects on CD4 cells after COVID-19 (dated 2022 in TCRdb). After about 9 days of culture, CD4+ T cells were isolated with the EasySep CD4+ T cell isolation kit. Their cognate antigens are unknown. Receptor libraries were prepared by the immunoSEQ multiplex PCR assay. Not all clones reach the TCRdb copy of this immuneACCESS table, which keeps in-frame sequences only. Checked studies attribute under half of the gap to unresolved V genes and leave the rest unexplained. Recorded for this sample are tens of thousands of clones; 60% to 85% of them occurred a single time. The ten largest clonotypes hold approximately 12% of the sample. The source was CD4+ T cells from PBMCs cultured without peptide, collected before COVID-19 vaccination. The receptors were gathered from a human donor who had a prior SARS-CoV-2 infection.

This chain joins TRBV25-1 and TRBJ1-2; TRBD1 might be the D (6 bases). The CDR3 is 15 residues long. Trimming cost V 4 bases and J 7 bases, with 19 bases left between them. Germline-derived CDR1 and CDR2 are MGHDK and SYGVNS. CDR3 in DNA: TGTGCCAGCAGTGTCCCTGGGACCGGGGGCGGTGGCTACACCTTC. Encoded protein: CASSVPGTGGGGYTF.

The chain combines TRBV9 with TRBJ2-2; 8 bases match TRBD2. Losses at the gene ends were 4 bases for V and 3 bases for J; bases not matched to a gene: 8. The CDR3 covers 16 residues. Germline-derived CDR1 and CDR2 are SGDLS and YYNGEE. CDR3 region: CASSRPGGRYTGELFF. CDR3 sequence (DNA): TGTGCCAGCAGCCGTCCGGGCGGGAGGTACACCGGGGAGCTGTTTTTT.

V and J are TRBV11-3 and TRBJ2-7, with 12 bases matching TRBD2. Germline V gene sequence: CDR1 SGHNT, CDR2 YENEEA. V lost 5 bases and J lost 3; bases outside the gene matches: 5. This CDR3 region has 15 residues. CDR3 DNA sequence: TGTGCCAGCAGCACCGGACTAGCGGGATTCTACGAGCAGTACTTC. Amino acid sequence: CASSTGLAGFYEQYF.

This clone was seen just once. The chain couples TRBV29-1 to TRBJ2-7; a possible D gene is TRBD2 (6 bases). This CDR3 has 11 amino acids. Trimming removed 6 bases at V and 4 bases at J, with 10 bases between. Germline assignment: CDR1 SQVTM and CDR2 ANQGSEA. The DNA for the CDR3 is TGCAGCGTCGCCCGGGGGTACGAGCAGTACTTC. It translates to CSVARGYEQYF.

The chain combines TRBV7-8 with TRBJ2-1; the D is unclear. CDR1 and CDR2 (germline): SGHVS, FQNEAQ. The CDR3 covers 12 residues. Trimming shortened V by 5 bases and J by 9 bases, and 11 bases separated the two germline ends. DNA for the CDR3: TGTGCCAGCAGCCATTTCAGAGGTGAGCAGTTCTTC. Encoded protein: CASSHFRGEQFF. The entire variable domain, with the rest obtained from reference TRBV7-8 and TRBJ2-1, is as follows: GAGVSQSPRYKVAKRGQDVALRCDPISGHVSLFWYQQALGQGPEFLTYFQNEAQLDKSGLPSDRFFAERPEGSVSTLKIQRTQQEDSAVYLCASSHFRGEQFFGPGTRLTVL.

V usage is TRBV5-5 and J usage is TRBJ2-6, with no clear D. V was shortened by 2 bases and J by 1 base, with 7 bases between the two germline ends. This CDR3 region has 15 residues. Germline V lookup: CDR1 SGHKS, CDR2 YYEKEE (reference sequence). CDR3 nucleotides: TGTGCCAGCAGCTTCTCAAGGTCTGGGGCCAACGTCCTGACTTTC. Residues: CASSFSRSGANVLTF.

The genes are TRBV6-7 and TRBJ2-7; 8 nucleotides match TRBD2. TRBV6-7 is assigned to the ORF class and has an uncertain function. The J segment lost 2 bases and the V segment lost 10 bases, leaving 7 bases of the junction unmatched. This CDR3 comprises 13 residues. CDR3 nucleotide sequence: TGTGCCAAACTAGCGGTTCTCCCCTACGAGCAGTACTTC. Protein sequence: CAKLAVLPYEQYF.

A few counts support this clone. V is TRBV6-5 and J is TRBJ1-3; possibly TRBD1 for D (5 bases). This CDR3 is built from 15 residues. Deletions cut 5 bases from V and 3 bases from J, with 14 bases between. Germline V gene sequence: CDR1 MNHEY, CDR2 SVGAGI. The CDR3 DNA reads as TGTGCCAGCAGTAGAAAAGGGGCGAGTGGAAACACCATATATTTT. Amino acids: CASSRKGASGNTIYF.

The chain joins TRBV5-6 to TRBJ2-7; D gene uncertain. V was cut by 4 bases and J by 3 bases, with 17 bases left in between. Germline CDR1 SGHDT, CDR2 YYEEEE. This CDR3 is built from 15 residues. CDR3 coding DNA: TGTGCCAGCAGCCCCGTAGGCGGTACAAGCTACGAGCAGTACTTC. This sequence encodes CASSPVGGTSYEQYF.

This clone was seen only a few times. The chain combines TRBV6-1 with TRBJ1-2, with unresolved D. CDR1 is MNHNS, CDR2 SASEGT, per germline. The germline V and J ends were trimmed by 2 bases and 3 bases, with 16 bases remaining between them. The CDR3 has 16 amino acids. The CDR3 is CASSELPGGGDYGYTF. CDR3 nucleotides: TGTGCCAGCAGTGAATTGCCTGGAGGTGGGGACTATGGCTACACCTTC.

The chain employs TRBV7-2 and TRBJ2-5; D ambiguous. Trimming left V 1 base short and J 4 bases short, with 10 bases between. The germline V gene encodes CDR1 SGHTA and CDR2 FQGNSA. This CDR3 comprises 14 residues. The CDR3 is CASSLVAASETQYF. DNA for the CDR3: TGTGCCAGCAGCTTAGTCGCGGCATCAGAGACCCAGTACTTC.

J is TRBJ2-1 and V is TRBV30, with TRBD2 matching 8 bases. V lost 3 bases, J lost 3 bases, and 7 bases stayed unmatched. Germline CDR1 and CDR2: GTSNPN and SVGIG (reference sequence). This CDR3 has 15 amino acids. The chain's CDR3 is CAWRIAGILYNEQFF. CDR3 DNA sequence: TGTGCCTGGAGAATAGCGGGAATCCTCTACAATGAGCAGTTCTTC.

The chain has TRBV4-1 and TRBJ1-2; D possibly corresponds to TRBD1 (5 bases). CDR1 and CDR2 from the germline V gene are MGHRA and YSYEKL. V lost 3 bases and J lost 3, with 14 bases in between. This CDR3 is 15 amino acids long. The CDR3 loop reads CASSQALGLYYGYTF. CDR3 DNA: TGCGCCAGCAGCCAGGCCTTGGGGCTCTACTATGGCTACACCTTC.

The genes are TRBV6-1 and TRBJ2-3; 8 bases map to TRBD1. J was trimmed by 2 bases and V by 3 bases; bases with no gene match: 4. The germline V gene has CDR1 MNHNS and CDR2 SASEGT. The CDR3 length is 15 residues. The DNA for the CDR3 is TGTGCCAGCAGTGACAGGGGGCGGGCCACAGATACGCAGTATTTT. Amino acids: CASSDRGRATDTQYF.

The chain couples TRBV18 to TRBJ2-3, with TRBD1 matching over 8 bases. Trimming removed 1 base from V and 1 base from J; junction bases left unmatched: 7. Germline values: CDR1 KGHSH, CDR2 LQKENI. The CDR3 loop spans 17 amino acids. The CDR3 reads CASSPQTPGGGTDTQYF. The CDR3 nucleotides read TGTGCCAGCTCACCACAAACGCCAGGGGGCGGCACAGATACGCAGTATTTT.

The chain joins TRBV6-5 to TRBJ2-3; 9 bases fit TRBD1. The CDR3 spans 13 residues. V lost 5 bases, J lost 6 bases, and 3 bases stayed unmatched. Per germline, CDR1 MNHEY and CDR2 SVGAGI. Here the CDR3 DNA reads TGTGCCAGCAGTACAGACAGGGGGGATACGCAGTATTTT. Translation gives CASSTDRGDTQYF.

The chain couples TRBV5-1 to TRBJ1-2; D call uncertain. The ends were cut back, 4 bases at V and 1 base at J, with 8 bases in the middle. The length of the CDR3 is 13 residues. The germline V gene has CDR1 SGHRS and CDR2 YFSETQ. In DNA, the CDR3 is TGCGCCAGCAGCAATTACAGTAACTATGGCTACACCTTC. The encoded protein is CASSNYSNYGYTF.

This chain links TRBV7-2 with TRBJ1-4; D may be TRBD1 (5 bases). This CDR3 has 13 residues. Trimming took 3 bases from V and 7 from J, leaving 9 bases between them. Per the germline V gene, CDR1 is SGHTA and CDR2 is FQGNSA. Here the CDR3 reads CASSLYGGEKLFF. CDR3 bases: TGTGCCAGCAGCTTGTACGGGGGTGAAAAACTGTTTTTT.

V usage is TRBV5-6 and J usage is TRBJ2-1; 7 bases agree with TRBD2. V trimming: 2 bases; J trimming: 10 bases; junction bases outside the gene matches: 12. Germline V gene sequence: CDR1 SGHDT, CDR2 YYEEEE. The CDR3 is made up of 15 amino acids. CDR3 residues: CASSFGGGRLEEQFF. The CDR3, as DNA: TGTGCCAGCAGCTTTGGGGGGGGGAGGTTGGAAGAGCAGTTCTTC.

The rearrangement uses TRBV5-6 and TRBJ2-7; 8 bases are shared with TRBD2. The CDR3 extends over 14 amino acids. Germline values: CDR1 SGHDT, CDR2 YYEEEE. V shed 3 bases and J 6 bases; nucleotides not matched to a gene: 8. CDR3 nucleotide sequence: TGTGCCAGCAGCTCGCCCGGGAGGGGTCGCGAGCAGTACTTC. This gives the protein CASSSPGRGREQYF.

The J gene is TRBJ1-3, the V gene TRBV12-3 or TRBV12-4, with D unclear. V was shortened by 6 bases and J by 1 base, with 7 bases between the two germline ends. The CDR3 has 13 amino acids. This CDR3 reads CASSQQSGNTIYF. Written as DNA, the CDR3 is TGTGCCAGCAGCCAGCAATCTGGAAACACCATATATTTT.

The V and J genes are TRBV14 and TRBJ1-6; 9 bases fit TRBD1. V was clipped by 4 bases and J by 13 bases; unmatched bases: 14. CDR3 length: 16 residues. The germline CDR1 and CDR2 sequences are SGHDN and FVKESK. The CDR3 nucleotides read TGTGCCAGCAGCCGATCCGGGACAGGGTTATTTGTCCCCCTCCACTTT. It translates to CASSRSGTGLFVPLHF.

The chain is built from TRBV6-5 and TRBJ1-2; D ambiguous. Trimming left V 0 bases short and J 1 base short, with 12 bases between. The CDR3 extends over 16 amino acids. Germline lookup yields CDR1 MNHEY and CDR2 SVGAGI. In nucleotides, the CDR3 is TGTGCCAGCAGTTACTCGTTGTCCAGCTTTAACTATGGCTACACCTTC. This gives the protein CASSYSLSSFNYGYTF.

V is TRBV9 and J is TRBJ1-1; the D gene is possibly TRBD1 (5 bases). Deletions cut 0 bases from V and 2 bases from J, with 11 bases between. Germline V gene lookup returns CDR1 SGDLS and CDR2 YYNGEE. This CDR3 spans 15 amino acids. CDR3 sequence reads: CASSVGGGDNTEAFF. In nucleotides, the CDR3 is TGTGCCAGCAGCGTAGGTGGGGGGGATAACACTGAAGCTTTCTTT.